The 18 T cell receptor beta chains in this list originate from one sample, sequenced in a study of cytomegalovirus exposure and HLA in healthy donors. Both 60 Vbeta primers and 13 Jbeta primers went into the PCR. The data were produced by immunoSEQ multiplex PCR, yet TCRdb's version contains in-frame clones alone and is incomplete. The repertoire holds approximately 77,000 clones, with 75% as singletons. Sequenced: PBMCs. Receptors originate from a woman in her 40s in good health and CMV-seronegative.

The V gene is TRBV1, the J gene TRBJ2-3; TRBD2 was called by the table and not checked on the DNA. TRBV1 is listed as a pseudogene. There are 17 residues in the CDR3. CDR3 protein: CTSSQVLCRGATDTQYF. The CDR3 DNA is TGCACCAGCAGCCAAGTCCTATGTCGGGGAGCCACAGATACGCAGTATTTT.

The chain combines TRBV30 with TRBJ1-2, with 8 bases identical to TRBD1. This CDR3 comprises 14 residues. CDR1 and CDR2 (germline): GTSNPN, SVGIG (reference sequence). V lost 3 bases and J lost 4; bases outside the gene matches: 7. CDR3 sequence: CAWSLQGESYGYTF. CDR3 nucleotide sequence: TGTGCCTGGAGCTTACAGGGGGAGAGCTATGGCTACACCTTC.

The CDR3 bases are TGTGCCTGGAGTGTACAGAGGGTAGGGAGAACCGGGGAGCTGTTTTTT. Encoded protein: CAWSVQRVGRTGELFF. The chain combines TRBV30 with TRBJ2-2, with TRBD2 as a possible D gene (5 bases). Germline lookup yields CDR1 GTSNPN and CDR2 SVGIG (reference sequence). The CDR3 spans 16 residues. V was pared by 0 bases and J by 5 bases, with 16 bases between.

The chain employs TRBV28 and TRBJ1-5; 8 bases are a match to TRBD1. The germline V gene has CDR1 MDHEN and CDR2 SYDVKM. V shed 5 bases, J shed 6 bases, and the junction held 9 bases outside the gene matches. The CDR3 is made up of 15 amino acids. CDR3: CASSGPTGVGQPQHF. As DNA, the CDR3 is TGTGCCAGCAGTGGCCCGACAGGGGTTGGTCAGCCCCAGCATTTT.

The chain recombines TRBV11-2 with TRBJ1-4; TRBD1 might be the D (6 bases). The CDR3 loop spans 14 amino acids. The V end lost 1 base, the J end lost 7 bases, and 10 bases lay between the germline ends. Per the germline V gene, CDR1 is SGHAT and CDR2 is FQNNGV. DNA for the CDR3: TGTGCCAGCAGCTTAGGGCAGGGGATTGAAAAACTGTTTTTT. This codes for CASSLGQGIEKLFF.

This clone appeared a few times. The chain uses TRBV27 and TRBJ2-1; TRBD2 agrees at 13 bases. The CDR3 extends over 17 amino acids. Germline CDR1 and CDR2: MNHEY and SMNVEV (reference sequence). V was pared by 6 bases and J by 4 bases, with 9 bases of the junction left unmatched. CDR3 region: CASRARTSGGLYNEQFF. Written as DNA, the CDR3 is TGTGCCAGCAGGGCTAGGACTAGCGGGGGCCTTTACAATGAGCAGTTCTTC.

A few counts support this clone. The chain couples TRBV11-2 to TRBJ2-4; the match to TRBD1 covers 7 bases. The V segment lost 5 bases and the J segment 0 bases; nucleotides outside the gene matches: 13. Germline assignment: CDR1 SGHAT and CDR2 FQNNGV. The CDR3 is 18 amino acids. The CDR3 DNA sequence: TGTGCCAGCAGCCTCCTTAAGGACAGGCCTCTAGCCAAAAACATTCAGTACTTC. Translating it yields CASSLLKDRPLAKNIQYF.

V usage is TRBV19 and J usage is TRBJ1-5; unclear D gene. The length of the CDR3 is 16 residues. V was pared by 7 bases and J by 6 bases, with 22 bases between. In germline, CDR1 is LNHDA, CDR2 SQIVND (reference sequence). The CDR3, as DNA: TGTGCCAGTACCCGGGGAGGGTTGGTAGCGGTTCAGCCCCAGCATTTT. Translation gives CASTRGGLVAVQPQHF.

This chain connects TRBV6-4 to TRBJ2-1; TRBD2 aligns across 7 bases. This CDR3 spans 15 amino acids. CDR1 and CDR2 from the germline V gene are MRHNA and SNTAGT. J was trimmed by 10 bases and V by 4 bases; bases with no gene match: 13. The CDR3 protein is CASSVTSGIGVEQFF. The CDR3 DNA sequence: TGTGCCAGCAGTGTTACAAGCGGGATTGGGGTCGAGCAGTTCTTC.

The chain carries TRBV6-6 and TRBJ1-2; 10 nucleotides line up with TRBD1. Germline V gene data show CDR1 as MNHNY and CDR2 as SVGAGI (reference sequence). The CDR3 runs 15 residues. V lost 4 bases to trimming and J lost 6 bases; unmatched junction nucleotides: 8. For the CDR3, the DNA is TGTGCCAGCAGTTCCGCCCGGACAGGGGGGAATGGCTACACCTTC. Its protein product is CASSSARTGGNGYTF.

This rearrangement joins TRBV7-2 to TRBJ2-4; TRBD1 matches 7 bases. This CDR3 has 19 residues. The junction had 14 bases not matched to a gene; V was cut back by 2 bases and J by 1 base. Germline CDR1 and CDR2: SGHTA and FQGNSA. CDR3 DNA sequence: TGTGCCAGCAGCTTACCCCCGGGACAGAGGGTTCGGGCCAAAAACATTCAGTACTTC. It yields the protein CASSLPPGQRVRAKNIQYF.

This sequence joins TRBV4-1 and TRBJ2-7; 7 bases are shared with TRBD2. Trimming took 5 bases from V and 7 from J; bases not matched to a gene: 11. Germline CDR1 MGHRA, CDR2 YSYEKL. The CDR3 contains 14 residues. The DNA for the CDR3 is TGCGCCAGCAGCAACGTCCCTGGGGAGGGGGAGCAGTACTTC. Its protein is CASSNVPGEGEQYF.

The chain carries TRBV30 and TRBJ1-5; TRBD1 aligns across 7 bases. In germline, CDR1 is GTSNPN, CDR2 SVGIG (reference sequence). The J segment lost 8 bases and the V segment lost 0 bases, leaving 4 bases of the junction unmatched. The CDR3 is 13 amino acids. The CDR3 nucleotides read TGTGCCTGGAGTGTACAGGGGCCTGAGCCCCAGCATTTT. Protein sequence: CAWSVQGPEPQHF.

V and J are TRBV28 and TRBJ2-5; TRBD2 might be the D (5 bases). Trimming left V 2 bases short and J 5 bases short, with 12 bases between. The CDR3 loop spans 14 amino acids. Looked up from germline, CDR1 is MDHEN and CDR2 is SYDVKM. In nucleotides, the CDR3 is TGTGCCAGCAGTTTACAGGCCCGGAGGGAGACCCAGTACTTC. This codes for CASSLQARRETQYF.

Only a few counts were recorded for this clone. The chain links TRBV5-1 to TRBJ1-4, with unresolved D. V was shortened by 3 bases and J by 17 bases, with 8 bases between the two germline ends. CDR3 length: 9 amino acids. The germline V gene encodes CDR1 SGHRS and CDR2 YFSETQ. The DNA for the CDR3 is TGCGCCAGCAGCTCGGAGGTCTTTTTT. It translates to CASSSEVFF. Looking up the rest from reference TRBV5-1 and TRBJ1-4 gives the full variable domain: KAGVTQTPRYLIKTRGQQVTLSCSPISGHRSVSWYQQTPGQGLQFLFEYFSETQRNKGNFPGRFSGRQFSNSRSEMNVSTLELGDSALYLCASSSEVFFGSGTQLSVL.

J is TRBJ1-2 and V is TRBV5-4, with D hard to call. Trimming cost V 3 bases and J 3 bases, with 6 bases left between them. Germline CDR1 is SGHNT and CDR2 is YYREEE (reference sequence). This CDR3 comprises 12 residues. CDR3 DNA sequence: TGTGCCAGCAGCTCGTTTTACTATGGCTACACCTTC. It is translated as CASSSFYYGYTF.

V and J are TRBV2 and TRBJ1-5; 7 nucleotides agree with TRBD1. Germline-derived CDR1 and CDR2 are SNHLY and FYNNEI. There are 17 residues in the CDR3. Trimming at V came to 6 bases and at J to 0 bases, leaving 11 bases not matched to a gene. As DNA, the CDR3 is TGTGCCAGCAGCCCGGGTCGGGACAGTCATAGCAATCAGCCCCAGCATTTT. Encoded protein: CASSPGRDSHSNQPQHF.

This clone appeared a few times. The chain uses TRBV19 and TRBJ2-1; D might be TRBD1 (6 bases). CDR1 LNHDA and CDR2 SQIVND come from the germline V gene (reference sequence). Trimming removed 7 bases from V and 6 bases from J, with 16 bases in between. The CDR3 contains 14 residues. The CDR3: CASNSRRGSNEQFF. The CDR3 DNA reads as TGTGCCAGTAACTCCCGAAGGGGGAGCAATGAGCAGTTCTTC.